This TCR beta chain was sequenced in a study of vaccination and CD4 T cells after COVID-19. The Oncomine TCR Beta short-read assay was applied to DNA of cultured CD4+ T cells. MiXCR was run by TCRdb on the PCR reads, yielding one entry per CDR3 protein. The data hold 10,000 to 13,000 distinct CDR3 sequences, with approximately 52% observed a single time. The treatment was: roughly 11-day PBMC culture with coronavirus spike peptide pools or control peptides (ViraFEST assay). Peptide-pool expansion of antigen-specific T cells preceded TCR sequencing in ViraFEST. By negative selection, CD4+ T cells were isolated once culture had run for nine to ten days. Remarks on this clonotype: Its antigen is still unknown.

The CDR3 runs 14 residues. V lost 1 base, J lost 1 base, and 9 bases lay in between. CDR1 SGHRS and CDR2 YFSETQ come from the germline V gene. The chain uses TRBV5-1 and TRBJ2-7, with D hard to call. Sequencing used CD4+ T cells from blood, cultured in vitro. The sequence derives from a human donor who had recovered from COVID-19. The CDR3 here is CASSLSRGSYEQYF. CDR3 bases: TGCGCCAGCAGCTTGAGCCGAGGTTCCTACGAGCAGTACTTC.